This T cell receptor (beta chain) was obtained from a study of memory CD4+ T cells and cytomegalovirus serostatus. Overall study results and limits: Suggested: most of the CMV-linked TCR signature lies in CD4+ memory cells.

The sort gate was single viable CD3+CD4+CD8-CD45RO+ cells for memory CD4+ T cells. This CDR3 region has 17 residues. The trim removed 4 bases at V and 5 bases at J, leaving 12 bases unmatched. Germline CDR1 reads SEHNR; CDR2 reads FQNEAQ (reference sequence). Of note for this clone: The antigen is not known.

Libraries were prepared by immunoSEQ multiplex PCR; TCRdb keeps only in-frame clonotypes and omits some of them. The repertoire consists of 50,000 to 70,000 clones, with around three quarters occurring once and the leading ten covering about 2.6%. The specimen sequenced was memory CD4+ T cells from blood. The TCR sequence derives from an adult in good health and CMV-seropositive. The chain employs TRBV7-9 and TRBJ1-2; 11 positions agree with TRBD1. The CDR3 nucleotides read TGTGCCAGCAGCTCCTACCCAACCGGGACAGGGGGTTATGGCTACACCTTC. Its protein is CASSSYPTGTGGYGYTF. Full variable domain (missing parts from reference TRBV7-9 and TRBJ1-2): DTGVSQNPRHKITKRGQNVTFRCDPISEHNRLYWYRQTLGQGPEFLTYFQNEAQLEKSRLLSDRFSAERPKGSFSTLEIQRTEQGDSAMYLCASSSYPTGTGGYGYTFGSGTRLTVV.